This entry is about one T cell receptor beta chain. This clone has only one observation. What this receptor recognizes is not known. No qualities accompany the bases; no much larger clone lies one base away. The collaborating institutions used their own protocols to collect whole blood in K2EDTA tubes. For TCRbeta analysis, collaborators shipped samples as frozen whole blood, isolated PBMCs, or DNA extracted from either of those sample types. These data belong to a study of blood T cell repertoires in COVID-19 (dated by TCRdb to about 2020). About the investigation overall: Collaborator samples came from the United States, Italy and Spain and covered acute and convalescent phases of COVID-19. The prospective study material was composed of cDNA or gDNA derived from T cells, B-cell-depleted T cells, or PBMCs. Deeply sampled blood TCRbeta repertoires from subjects exposed to, actively infected with, or recovered from COVID-19 were included in the dataset. The repertoires were released in a freely available public database intended as a resource for research on the immune response to SARS-CoV-2. Samples came from the ongoing ImmuneRACE study (first 160 participants) plus 1,254 subjects from 6 global collaborators. Nearly every sample came with metadata listing a de-identified subject ID, COVID-19 status, age in years and sex. Where HLA class I and class II types were available, the types were taken from metadata supplied by the sample provider, not from assay-based typing. The research as a whole found: How much clinical and demographic metadata was included differed by source and by participant, and the metadata was provided uncurated.

The CDR3 has 14 amino acids, counting the end cysteine and phenylalanine. Only the CDR3 DNA is retained, 42 bases long and in frame from the first base. Compared with germline, V lacks 6 bases and J lacks 1 base; bases without a gene match: 3. Taken from the germline V gene, the CDR1 and CDR2 loops are SGHRS and YFSETQ. TCRbeta CDR3 regions were amplified from genomic DNA by means of the immunoSEQ Assay, a bias-controlled multiplex PCR. From the authors' description of their analysis: Nucleated cell counts per sample were estimated from amplification of reference gene primers within the assay. Sequence reads were collapsed and filtered to measure the absolute abundance of every unique TCRbeta CDR3 rearrangement. For each sample, productive Simpson clonality was calculated as the square root of Simpson's diversity index over productive rearrangements. TCRdb stores this immuneACCESS table with in-frame sequences only. Part of the clones is absent; in the studies checked, under half of the shortfall reflects unresolved V genes, and no reason is known for the rest. The V and J calls and clone size come from that table; D and trimming were worked out from the DNA. A total of approximately 100,000 clones appear in this sample, approximately 92% of them only once. The top ten clones comprise 5.7% of the sample.

The rearranged segments are TRBV5-1 and TRBJ2-5; 10 of the junction bases match TRBD2. Material: peripheral blood. This receptor was obtained from a man between 45 and 60 years old with active COVID-19. The DNA sequence is as follows: TGCGCCAGCAAAAGGACTAGCGGCCAAGAGACCCAGTACTTC. Translated, this is CASKRTSGQETQYF.